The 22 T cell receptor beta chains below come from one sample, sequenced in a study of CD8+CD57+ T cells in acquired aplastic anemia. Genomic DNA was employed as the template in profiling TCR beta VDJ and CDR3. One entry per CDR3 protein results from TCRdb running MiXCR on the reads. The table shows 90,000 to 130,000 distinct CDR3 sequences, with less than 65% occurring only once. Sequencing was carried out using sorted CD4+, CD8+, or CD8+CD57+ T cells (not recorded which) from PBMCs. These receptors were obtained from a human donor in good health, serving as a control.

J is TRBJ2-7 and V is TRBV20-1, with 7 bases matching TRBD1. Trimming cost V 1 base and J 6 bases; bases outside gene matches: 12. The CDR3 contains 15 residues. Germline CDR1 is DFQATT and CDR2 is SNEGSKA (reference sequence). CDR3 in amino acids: CSARGRGQGVPEQYF. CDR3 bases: TGCAGTGCTAGAGGAAGGGGGCAGGGTGTCCCCGAGCAGTACTTC.

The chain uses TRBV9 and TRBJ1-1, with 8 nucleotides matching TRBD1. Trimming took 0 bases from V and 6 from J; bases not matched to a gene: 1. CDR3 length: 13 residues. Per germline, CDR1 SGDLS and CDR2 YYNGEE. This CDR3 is CASSVEQGAEAFF. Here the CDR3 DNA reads TGTGCCAGCAGCGTAGAACAGGGGGCTGAAGCTTTCTTT.

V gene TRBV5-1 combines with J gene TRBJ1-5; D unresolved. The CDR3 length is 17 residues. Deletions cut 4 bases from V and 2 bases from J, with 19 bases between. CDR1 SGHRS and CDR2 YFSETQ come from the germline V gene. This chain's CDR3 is CASSPTAWQSGNQPQHF. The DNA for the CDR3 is TGCGCCAGCAGCCCGACTGCTTGGCAGTCCGGCAATCAGCCCCAGCATTTT.

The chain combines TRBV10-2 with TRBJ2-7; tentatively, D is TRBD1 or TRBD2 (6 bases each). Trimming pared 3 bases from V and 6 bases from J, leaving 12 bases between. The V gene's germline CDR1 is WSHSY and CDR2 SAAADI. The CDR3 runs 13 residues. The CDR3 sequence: CASSERGACEQYF. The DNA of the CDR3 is TGCGCCAGCAGTGAAAGGGGGGCCTGCGAGCAGTACTTC.

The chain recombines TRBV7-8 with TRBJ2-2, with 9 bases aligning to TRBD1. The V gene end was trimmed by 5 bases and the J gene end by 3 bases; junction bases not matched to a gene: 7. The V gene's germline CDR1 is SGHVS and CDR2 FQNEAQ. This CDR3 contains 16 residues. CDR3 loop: CASSLQGQGYTGELFF. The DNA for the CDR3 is TGTGCCAGCAGCCTTCAGGGACAGGGTTACACCGGGGAGCTGTTTTTT.

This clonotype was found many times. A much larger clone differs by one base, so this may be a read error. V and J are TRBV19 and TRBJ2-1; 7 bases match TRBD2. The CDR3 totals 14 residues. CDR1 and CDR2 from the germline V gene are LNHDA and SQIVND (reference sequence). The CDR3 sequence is CASEIGGMGNERFF. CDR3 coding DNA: TGTGCCAGTGAAATCGGGGGGATGGGGAATGAGCGGTTCTTC. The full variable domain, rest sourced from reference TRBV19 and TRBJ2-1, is DGGITQSPKYLFRKEGQNVTLSCEQNLNHDAMYWYRQDPGQGLRLIYYSQIVNDFQKGDIAEGYSVSREKKESFPLTVTSAQKNPTAFYLCASEIGGMGNERFFGPGTRLTVL.

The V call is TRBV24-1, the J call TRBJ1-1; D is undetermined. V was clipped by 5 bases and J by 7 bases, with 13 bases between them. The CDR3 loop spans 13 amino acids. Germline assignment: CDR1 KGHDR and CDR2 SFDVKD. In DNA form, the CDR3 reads TGTGCCACCAGTGGGTGGGAAACCGGTGAAGCTTTCTTT. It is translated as CATSGWETGEAFF.

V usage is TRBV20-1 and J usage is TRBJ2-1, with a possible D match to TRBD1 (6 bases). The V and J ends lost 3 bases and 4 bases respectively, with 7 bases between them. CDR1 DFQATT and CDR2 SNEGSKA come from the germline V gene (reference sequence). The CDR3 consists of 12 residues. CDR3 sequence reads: CSASTGYNEQFF. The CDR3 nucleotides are TGCAGTGCTAGTACAGGGTACAATGAGCAGTTCTTC.

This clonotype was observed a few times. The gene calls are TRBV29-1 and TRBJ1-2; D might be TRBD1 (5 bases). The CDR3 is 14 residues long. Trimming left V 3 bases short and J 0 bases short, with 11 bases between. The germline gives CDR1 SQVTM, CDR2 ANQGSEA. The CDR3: CSVEGRAANYGYTF. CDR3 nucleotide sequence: TGCAGCGTTGAGGGCAGGGCAGCTAACTATGGCTACACCTTC.

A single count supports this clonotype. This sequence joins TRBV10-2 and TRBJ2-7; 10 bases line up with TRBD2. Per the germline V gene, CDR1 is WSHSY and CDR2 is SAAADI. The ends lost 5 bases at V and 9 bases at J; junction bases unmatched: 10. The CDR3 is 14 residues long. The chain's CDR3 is CASSPSSGGWGQYF. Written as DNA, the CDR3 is TGCGCCAGCAGTCCCAGTAGCGGGGGGTGGGGGCAGTACTTC.

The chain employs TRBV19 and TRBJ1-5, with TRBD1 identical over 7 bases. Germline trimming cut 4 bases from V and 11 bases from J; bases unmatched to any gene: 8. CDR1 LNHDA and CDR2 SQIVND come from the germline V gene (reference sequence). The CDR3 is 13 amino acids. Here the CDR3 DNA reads TGTGCCAGTAGTAACAACAGGGGTACGGCCCAGCATTTT. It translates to CASSNNRGTAQHF. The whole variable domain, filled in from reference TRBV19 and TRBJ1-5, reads DGGITQSPKYLFRKEGQNVTLSCEQNLNHDAMYWYRQDPGQGLRLIYYSQIVNDFQKGDIAEGYSVSREKKESFPLTVTSAQKNPTAFYLCASSNNRGTAQHFGDGTRLSIL.

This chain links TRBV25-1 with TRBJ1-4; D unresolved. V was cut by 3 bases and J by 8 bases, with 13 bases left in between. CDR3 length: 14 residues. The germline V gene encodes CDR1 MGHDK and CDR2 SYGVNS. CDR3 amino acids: CASSDFPNGEKLFF. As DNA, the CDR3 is TGTGCCAGCAGTGATTTCCCGAACGGGGAAAAACTGTTTTTT. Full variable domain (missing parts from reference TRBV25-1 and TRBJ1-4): EADIYQTPRYLVIGTGKKITLECSQTMGHDKMYWYQQDPGMELHLIHYSYGVNSTEKGDLSSESTVSRIRTEHFPLTLESARPSHTSQYLCASSDFPNGEKLFFGSGTQLSVL.

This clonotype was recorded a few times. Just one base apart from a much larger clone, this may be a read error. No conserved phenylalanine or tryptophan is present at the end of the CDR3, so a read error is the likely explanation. CDR3 region: CASSYGIYQPQHL. The DNA for the CDR3 is TGTGCCAGCAGTTACGGGATTTATCAGCCCCAGCATCTT. The chain combines TRBV6-5 with TRBJ1-5; D unclear. The germline V and J ends were trimmed by 2 bases and 5 bases, with 7 bases remaining between them. Germline V gene lookup returns CDR1 MNHEY and CDR2 SVGAGI. CDR3 length: 13 amino acids.

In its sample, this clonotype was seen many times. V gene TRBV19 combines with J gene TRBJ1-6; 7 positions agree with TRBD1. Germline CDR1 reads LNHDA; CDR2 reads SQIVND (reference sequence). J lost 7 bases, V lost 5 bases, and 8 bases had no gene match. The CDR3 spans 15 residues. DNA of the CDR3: TGTGCCAGTAGTGCTTACAGGGGAGAAAATTCACCCCTCCACTTT. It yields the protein CASSAYRGENSPLHF.

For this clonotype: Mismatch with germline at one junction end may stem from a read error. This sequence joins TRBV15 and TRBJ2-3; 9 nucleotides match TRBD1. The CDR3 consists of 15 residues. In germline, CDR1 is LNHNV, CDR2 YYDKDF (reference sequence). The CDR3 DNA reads TGTGCCACCAGCAGGAGTCGGGACAGGGCAGATACGCGGTATTTT. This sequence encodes CATSRSRDRADTRYF. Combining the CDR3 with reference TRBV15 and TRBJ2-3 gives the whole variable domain DAMVIQNPRYQVTQFGKPVTLSCSQTLNHNVMYWYQQKSSQAPKLLFHYYDKDFNNEADTPDNFQSRRPNTSFCFLDIRSPGLGDTAMYLCATSRSRDRADTRYFGPGTRLTVL.

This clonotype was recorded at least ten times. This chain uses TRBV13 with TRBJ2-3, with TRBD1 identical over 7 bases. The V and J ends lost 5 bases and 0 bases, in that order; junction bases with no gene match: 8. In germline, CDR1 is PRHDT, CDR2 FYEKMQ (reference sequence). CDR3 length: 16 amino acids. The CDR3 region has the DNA TGTGCCAGCAGCCTCCGGGACAGCTCTAGCACAGATACGCAGTATTTT. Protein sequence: CASSLRDSSSTDTQYF.

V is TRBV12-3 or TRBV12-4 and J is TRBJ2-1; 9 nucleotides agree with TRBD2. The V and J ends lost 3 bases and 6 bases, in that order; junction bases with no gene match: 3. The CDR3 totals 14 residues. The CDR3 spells CASSLVSGGNEQFF. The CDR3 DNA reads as TGTGCCAGCAGTTTGGTTAGCGGGGGCAATGAGCAGTTCTTC.

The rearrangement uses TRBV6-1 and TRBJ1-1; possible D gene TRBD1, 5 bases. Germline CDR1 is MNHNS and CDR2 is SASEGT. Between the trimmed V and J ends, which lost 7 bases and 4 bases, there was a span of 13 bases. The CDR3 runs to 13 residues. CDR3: CASTSGTFTEAFF. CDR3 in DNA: TGTGCCAGCACCTCCGGGACCTTCACTGAAGCTTTCTTT.

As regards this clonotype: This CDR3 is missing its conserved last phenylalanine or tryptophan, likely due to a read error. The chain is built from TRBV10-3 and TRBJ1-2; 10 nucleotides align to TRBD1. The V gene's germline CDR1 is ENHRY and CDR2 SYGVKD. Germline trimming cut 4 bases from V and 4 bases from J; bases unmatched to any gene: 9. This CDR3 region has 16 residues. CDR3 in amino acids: CAISGGTGTGVYGYTI. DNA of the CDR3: TGTGCCATCAGTGGTGGTACCGGGACAGGGGTCTATGGCTACACCATC.

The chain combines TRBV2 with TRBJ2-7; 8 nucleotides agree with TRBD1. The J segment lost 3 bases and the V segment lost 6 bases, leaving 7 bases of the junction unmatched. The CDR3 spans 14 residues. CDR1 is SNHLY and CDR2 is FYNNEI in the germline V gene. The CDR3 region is CASRDVTGGYEQYF. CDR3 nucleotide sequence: TGTGCCAGCAGGGACGTTACAGGGGGCTACGAGCAGTACTTC.

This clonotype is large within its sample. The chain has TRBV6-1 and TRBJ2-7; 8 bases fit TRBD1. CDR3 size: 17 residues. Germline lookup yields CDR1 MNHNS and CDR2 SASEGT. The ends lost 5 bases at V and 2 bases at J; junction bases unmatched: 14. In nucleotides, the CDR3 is TGTGCCAGCAGTCCCACCATTCAGGGGGCGCCTACCTACGAGCAGTACTTC. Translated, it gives CASSPTIQGAPTYEQYF.

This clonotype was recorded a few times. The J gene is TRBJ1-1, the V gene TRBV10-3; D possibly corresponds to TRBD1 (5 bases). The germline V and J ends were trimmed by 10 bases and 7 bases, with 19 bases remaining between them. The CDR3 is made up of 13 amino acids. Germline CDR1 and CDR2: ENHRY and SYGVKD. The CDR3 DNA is TGTGCCAGCAGCTACGGGGCCCGTATTGAAGCTTTCTTT. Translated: CASSYGARIEAFF.